This T cell receptor (beta chain) was obtained from a study of blood T cell repertoires in COVID-19. TCRdb's copy holds only in-frame clones and misses some; the assay was immunoSEQ multiplex PCR. Found here are around 68,000 clones, 87% of them singletons; the top ten hold roughly 6.5%. The CDR3 is made up of 12 amino acids. The V gene lost 8 bases and the J gene lost 4 bases, with 11 bases spanning the gap. Germline CDR1 is MDHEN and CDR2 is SYDVKM. Sequenced: peripheral blood. The receptor comes from a man in his forties or fifties with active COVID-19. V gene TRBV28 combines with J gene TRBJ1-2; D is unclear. CDR3 sequence (DNA): TGTGCCAGCTCCACGGCGGTCTATGGCTACACCTTC. This encodes CASSTAVYGYTF.